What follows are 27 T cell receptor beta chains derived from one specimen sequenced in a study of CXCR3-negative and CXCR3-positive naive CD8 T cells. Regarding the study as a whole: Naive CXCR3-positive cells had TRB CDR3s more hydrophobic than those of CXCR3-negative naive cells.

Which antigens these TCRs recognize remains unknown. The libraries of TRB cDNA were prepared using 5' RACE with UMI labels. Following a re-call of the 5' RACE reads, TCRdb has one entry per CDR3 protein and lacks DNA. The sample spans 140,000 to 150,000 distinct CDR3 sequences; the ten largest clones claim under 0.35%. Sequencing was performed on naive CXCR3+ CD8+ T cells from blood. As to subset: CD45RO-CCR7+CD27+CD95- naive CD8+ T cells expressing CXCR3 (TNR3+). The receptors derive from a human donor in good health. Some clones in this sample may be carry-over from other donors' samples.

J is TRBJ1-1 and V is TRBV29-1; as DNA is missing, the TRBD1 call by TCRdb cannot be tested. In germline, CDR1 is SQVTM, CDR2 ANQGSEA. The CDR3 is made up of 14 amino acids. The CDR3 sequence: CSVEDWDGNTEAFF.

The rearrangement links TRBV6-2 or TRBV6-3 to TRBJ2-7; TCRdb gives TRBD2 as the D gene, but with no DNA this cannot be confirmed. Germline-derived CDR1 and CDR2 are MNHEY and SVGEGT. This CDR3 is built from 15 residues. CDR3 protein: CASSPWGLAGYEQYF.

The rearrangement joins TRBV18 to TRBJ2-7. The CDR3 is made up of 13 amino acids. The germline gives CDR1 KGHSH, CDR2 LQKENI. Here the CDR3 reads CASSPRDRYEQYF.

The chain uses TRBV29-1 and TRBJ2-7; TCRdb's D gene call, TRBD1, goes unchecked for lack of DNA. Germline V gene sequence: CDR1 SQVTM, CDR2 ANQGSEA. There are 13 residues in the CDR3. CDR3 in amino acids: CSVEIPGDYEQYF.

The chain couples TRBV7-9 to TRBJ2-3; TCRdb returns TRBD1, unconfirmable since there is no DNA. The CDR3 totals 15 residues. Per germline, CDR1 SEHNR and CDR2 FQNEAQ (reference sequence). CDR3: CASSPGTGVADTQYF.

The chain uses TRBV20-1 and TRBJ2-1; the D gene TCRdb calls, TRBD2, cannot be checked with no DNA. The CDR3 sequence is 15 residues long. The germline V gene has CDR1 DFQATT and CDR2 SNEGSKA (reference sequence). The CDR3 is CSASSPSGSYYEQFF.

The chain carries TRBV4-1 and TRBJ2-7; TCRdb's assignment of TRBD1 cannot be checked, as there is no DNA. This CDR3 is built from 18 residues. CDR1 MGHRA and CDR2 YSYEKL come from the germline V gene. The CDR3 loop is CASSSTEVMGHVSYEQYF.

CDR3 loop: CASRWTSNNEQFF. This chain links TRBV6-5 with TRBJ2-1. The CDR3 length is 13 residues. In germline, CDR1 is MNHEY, CDR2 SVGAGI.

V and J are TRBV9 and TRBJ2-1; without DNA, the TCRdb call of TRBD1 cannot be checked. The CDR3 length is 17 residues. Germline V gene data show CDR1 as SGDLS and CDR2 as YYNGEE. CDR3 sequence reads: CASSVSPGQEFGNEQFF.

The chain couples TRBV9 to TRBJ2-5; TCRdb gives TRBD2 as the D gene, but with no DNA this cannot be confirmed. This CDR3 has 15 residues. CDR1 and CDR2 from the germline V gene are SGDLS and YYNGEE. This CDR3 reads CASSVGLEGQETQYF.

This CDR3 is CASSLWGQGIHEQYF. The chain links TRBV27 to TRBJ2-7; TCRdb returns TRBD1, unconfirmable since there is no DNA. CDR3 size: 15 residues. Germline CDR1 reads MNHEY; CDR2 reads SMNVEV (reference sequence).

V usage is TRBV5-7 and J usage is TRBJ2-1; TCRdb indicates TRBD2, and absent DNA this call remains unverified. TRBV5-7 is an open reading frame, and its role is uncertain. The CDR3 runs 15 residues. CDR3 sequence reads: CASRTAGRSDNEQFF.

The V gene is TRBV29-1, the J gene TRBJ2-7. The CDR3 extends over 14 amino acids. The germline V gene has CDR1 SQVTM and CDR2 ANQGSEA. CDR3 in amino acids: CSVENLGSSAERNF.

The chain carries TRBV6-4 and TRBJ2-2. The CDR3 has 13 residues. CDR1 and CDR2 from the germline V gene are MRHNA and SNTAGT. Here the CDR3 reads CASSDEDAGELFF.

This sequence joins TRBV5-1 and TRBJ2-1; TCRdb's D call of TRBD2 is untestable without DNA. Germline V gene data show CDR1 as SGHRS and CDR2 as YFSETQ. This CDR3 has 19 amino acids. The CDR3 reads CASSPGVASRTSSYNEQFF.

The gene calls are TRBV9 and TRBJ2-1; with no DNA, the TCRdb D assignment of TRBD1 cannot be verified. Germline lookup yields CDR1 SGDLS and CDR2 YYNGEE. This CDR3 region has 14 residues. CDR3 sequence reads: CASNEKGGYNEQLF.

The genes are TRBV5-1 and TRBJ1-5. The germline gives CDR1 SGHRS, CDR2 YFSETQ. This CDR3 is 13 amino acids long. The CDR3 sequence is CASSLAGNQPQHF.

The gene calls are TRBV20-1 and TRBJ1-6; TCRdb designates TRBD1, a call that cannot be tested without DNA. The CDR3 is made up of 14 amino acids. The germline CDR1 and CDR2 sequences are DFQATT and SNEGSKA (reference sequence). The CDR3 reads CSARQGRDNSPLHF.

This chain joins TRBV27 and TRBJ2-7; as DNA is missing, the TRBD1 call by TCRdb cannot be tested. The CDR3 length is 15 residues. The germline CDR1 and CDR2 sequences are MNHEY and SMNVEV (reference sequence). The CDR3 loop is CASSFPGQGYYEQYF.

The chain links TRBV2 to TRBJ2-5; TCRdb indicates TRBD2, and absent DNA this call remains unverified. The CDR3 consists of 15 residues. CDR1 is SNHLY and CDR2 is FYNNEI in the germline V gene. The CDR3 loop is CASSEIGAGQETQYF. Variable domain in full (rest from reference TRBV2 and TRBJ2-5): EPEVTQTPSHQVTQMGQEVILRCVPISNHLYFYWYRQILGQKVEFLVSFYNNEISEKSEIFDDQFSVERPDGSNFTLKIRSTKLEDSAMYFCASSEIGAGQETQYFGPGTRLLVL.

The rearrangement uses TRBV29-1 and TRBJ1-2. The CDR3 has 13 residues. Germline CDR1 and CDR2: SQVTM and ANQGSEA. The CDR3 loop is CSAQLGGSFGYTF.

CDR3: CSARDGAGFTYEQYF. This sequence joins TRBV20-1 and TRBJ2-7; TCRdb's D call of TRBD1 is untestable without DNA. Germline lookup yields CDR1 DFQATT and CDR2 SNEGSKA (reference sequence). The CDR3 covers 15 residues.

CDR3 protein: CASSLDVAGASNTGELFF. The V call is TRBV7-6, the J call TRBJ2-2; there is no DNA to check the TCRdb D call of TRBD2. The germline CDR1 and CDR2 sequences are SGHVS and FNYEAQ. The CDR3 is 18 residues long.

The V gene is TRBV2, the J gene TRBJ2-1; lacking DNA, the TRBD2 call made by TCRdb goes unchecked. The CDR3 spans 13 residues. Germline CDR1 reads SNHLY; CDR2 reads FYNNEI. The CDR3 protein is CATRSLETNEQFF.

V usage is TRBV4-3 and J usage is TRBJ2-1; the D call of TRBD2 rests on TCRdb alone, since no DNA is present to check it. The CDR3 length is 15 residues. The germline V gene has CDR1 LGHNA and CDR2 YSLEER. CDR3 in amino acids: CASSQGGTSGHEQFF.

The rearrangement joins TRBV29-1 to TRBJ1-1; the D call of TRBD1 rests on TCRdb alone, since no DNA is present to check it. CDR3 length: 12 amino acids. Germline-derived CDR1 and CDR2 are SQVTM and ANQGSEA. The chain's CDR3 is CSATGGNTEAFF.

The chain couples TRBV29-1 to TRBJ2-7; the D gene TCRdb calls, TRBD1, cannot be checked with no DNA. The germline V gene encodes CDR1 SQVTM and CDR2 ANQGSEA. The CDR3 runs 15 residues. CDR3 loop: CSVLGLQGRFYEQYF.